Listed here are 15 T cell receptor beta chains from one sample, sequenced in a study of cytomegalovirus exposure and HLA in healthy donors. Profiling relied on immunoSEQ multiplex PCR, and the TCRdb table lists in-frame clones only, not all of them. The data hold around 160,000 clones, with about 90% observed a single time. The sequenced sample consisted of PBMCs. These receptors were taken from a young woman in good health and CMV-seropositive.

The chain is built from TRBV2 and TRBJ1-1; D remains ambiguous. V lost 3 bases and J 1 base, leaving 3 bases between the germline ends. The CDR3 is 12 residues long. The V gene's germline CDR1 is SNHLY and CDR2 FYNNEI. CDR3 sequence reads: CASSEANTEAFF. The CDR3 nucleotides read TGTGCCAGCAGTGAGGCGAACACTGAAGCTTTCTTT.

The V gene is TRBV4-2, the J gene TRBJ2-1, with 11 bases identical to TRBD2. Trimming at V came to 2 bases and at J to 7 bases, leaving 13 bases not matched to a gene. Per germline, CDR1 LGHNA and CDR2 YNFKEQ. This CDR3 contains 18 residues. CDR3 sequence reads: CASSQIILLAGGGNEQFF. The CDR3 DNA reads as TGTGCCAGCAGCCAAATCATCCTCCTAGCGGGGGGCGGGAATGAGCAGTTCTTC.

This clone has a handful of counts. The chain recombines TRBV19 with TRBJ1-2, with TRBD1 matching over 7 bases. J was trimmed by 4 bases and V by 3 bases; bases with no gene match: 2. Germline values: CDR1 LNHDA, CDR2 SQIVND (reference sequence). CDR3 size: 13 residues. CDR3 sequence: CASSIDRAYGYTF. The CDR3 DNA reads TGTGCCAGTAGTATCGACAGGGCCTATGGCTACACCTTC.

Comments on this clone: The same CDR3 also results from other DNA sequences found in this sample. V gene TRBV9 combines with J gene TRBJ1-1; D gene ambiguous. This CDR3 is 14 amino acids long. From germline, CDR1 is SGDLS and CDR2 YYNGEE. V dropped 0 bases and J dropped 1 base, with 7 bases sitting between them. The CDR3 DNA is TGTGCCAGCAGCGTAGGCGGGAAGAACACTGAAGCTTTCTTT. Protein product: CASSVGGKNTEAFF.

The chain has TRBV7-9 and TRBJ2-3; possible D gene TRBD1, 6 bases. V was shortened by 4 bases and J by 4 bases, with 12 bases between the two germline ends. CDR1 SEHNR and CDR2 FQNEAQ come from the germline V gene (reference sequence). CDR3 size: 14 residues. CDR3: CASSSSGAADTQYF. CDR3 nucleotide sequence: TGTGCCAGCAGCTCCTCAGGGGCCGCAGATACGCAGTATTTT.

J is TRBJ2-7 and V is TRBV29-1, with 12 bases lining up with TRBD2. Germline V gene data show CDR1 as SQVTM and CDR2 as ANQGSEA. With 6 bases clipped from V and 1 base from J, the junction kept 4 bases outside the gene matches. The CDR3 spans 14 residues. This CDR3 reads CSVKTSGRSYEQYF. DNA for the CDR3: TGCAGCGTGAAAACTAGCGGGAGGTCCTACGAGCAGTACTTC.

A single count supports this clone. This chain connects TRBV7-3 to TRBJ2-2; 13 bases agree with TRBD2. Trimming cost V 8 bases and J 4 bases; bases outside gene matches: 4. The CDR3 is 15 amino acids. The germline CDR1 and CDR2 sequences are SGHTA and FQGTGA. The CDR3: CASGLAGEVTGELFF. The CDR3, as DNA: TGTGCCAGCGGACTAGCGGGAGAGGTCACCGGGGAGCTGTTTTTT.

V usage is TRBV5-1 and J usage is TRBJ2-5, with 10 positions matching TRBD1. The CDR3 extends over 14 amino acids. The germline V gene has CDR1 SGHRS and CDR2 YFSETQ. After removal of 4 bases from V and 4 bases from J, the junction contained 4 bases not matched to a gene. Here the CDR3 reads CASSLGQGGETQYF. The CDR3 nucleotides are TGCGCCAGCAGCCTAGGACAGGGGGGAGAGACCCAGTACTTC. Supplemented by reference TRBV5-1 and TRBJ2-5, the full variable domain reads KAGVTQTPRYLIKTRGQQVTLSCSPISGHRSVSWYQQTPGQGLQFLFEYFSETQRNKGNFPGRFSGRQFSNSRSEMNVSTLELGDSALYLCASSLGQGGETQYFGPGTRLLVL.

The gene calls are TRBV10-2 and TRBJ1-1; 9 nucleotides agree with TRBD1. Germline V CDR1 and CDR2: WSHSY, SAAADI. The ends lost 7 bases at V and 2 bases at J; junction bases unmatched: 8. The CDR3 extends over 15 amino acids. CDR3 nucleotides: TGCGCCAGCAATTACGGGGACAGGGTAAACACTGAAGCTTTCTTT. This encodes CASNYGDRVNTEAFF.

The V and J genes are TRBV7-8 and TRBJ2-7; TRBD2 matches 13 bases. Looked up from germline, CDR1 is SGHVS and CDR2 is FQNEAQ. V trimming: 5 bases; J trimming: 4 bases; junction bases outside the gene matches: 8. This CDR3 has 16 residues. This CDR3 is CASSRTRTSGGYEQYF. The CDR3 DNA reads as TGTGCCAGCAGCCGAACCCGGACTAGCGGGGGATACGAGCAGTACTTC.

The chain carries TRBV9 and TRBJ2-3; D is perhaps TRBD2 (6 bases). Trimming took off 0 bases at V and 5 bases at J, with 13 bases between the two ends. CDR1 and CDR2 from the germline V gene are SGDLS and YYNGEE. The CDR3 loop spans 15 amino acids. The CDR3 here is CASSVEFGSGDTQYF. CDR3 DNA: TGTGCCAGCAGCGTAGAATTCGGGAGTGGAGATACGCAGTATTTT.

The J gene is TRBJ1-4, the V gene TRBV4-3; D is unclear. Per the germline V gene, CDR1 is LGHNA and CDR2 is YSLEER. This CDR3 has 15 residues. V lost 0 bases and J 0 bases, leaving 5 bases between the germline ends. The CDR3 sequence is CASSQDLTTNEKLFF. CDR3 DNA: TGCGCCAGCAGCCAAGACTTAACAACTAATGAAAAACTGTTTTTT.

For this clone: The identical CDR3 is also encoded by other nucleotide sequences in the sample. The V gene is TRBV11-2, the J gene TRBJ1-2, with 10 bases identical to TRBD1. CDR1 and CDR2 from the germline V gene are SGHAT and FQNNGV. Germline trimming cut 5 bases from V and 6 bases from J; bases unmatched to any gene: 3. The CDR3 loop spans 13 amino acids. The CDR3 region is CASSRGTGDGYTF. CDR3 bases: TGTGCCAGCAGCCGCGGGACAGGGGATGGCTACACCTTC. The full variable domain, completed using reference TRBV11-2 and TRBJ1-2, is EAGVAQSPRYKIIEKRQSVAFWCNPISGHATLYWYQQILGQGPKLLIQFQNNGVVDDSQLPKDRFSAERLKGVDSTLKIQPAKLEDSAVYLCASSRGTGDGYTFGSGTRLTVV.

The chain couples TRBV6-6 to TRBJ2-2; 13 bases fit TRBD2. The trim removed 3 bases at V and 8 bases at J, leaving 6 bases unmatched. CDR3 length equals 16 residues. In germline, CDR1 is MNHNY, CDR2 SVGAGI (reference sequence). The CDR3 sequence is CASSYLGLAGSGELFF. DNA of the CDR3: TGTGCCAGCAGTTATTTGGGACTAGCGGGGTCTGGGGAGCTGTTTTTT.

Written as DNA, the CDR3 is TGTGCCAGCAGCGCAAGACAGGGGACAAATGAAAAACTGTTTTTT. Translation: CASSARQGTNEKLFF. The chain uses TRBV5-4 and TRBJ1-4; 8 nucleotides line up with TRBD1. This CDR3 comprises 15 residues. Germline V gene lookup returns CDR1 SGHNT and CDR2 YYREEE (reference sequence). V was pared by 4 bases and J by 5 bases, with 7 bases of the junction left unmatched.